The 30 T cell receptor beta chains below come from one sample, sequenced in a study of blood T cell repertoires in COVID-19. Clones were read by immunoSEQ multiplex PCR, and TCRdb kept only the in-frame ones, dropping some. The repertoire holds roughly 190,000 clones, 75% to 90% seen once, with around 1.2% in the top ten. The sample was peripheral blood. These receptors were collected from a man aged 25-40 years with acute or convalescent COVID-19.

The gene calls are TRBV4-1 and TRBJ2-5; a possible D gene is TRBD1 (5 bases). Germline V gene sequence: CDR1 MGHRA, CDR2 YSYEKL. The germline V and J ends were trimmed by 4 bases and 5 bases, with 17 bases remaining between them. The CDR3 extends over 15 amino acids. CDR3 amino acids: CASSRPSQGRETQYF. CDR3 sequence (DNA): TGCGCCAGCAGCCGCCCCAGCCAGGGCAGGGAGACCCAGTACTTC.

V usage is TRBV7-9 and J usage is TRBJ1-1, with TRBD1 matching over 7 bases. The germline CDR1 and CDR2 sequences are SEHNR and FQNEAQ (reference sequence). V dropped 5 bases and J dropped 11; count of bases not matched to a gene: 17. This CDR3 has 15 amino acids. CDR3 DNA: TGTGCCAGCAGCCCAGCAGGGACAGACAGTCTCAGGGCTTTCTTT. Its translation: CASSPAGTDSLRAFF. The full variable domain, its missing parts supplied by reference TRBV7-9 and TRBJ1-1, is DTGVSQNPRHKITKRGQNVTFRCDPISEHNRLYWYRQTLGQGPEFLTYFQNEAQLEKSRLLSDRFSAERPKGSFSTLEIQRTEQGDSAMYLCASSPAGTDSLRAFFGQGTRLTVV.

This rearrangement joins TRBV11-2 to TRBJ2-7, with D possibly matching TRBD2 (6 bases). V lost 6 bases and J lost 6, with 12 bases in between. CDR3 length equals 12 residues. Per germline, CDR1 SGHAT and CDR2 FQNNGV. Written as DNA, the CDR3 is TGTGCCAGCAGTCGAACTAGCCTCGAGCAGTACTTC. Amino acids: CASSRTSLEQYF.

The count of this clone is one. The chain links TRBV10-3 to TRBJ2-7, with D possibly being TRBD2 (6 bases). Germline V gene sequence: CDR1 ENHRY, CDR2 SYGVKD. The V and J ends lost 3 bases and 2 bases respectively, with 14 bases between them. The CDR3 consists of 15 residues. This CDR3 is CAISDLRDFPYEQYF. The CDR3 coding sequence is TGTGCCATCAGTGATCTCCGGGACTTCCCCTACGAGCAGTACTTC.

The rearrangement joins TRBV28 to TRBJ2-6, with a tentative D call TRBD1 (6 bases). Germline V lookup: CDR1 MDHEN, CDR2 SYDVKM. The CDR3 contains 14 residues. Trimming removed 5 bases from V and 4 bases from J, with 9 bases in between. The CDR3 DNA reads as TGTGCCAGCAGTACAGGGACCGGGGCCAACGTCCTGACTTTC. Its translation: CASSTGTGANVLTF.

V gene TRBV6-1 combines with J gene TRBJ2-3; TRBD2 matches 12 bases. Looked up from germline, CDR1 is MNHNS and CDR2 is SASEGT. The CDR3 extends over 18 amino acids. J was trimmed by 2 bases and V by 4 bases; bases with no gene match: 10. DNA of the CDR3: TGTGCCAGCAGTGTCGCTAGCGGGAGGGCCGGTCCCACAGATACGCAGTATTTT. It codes for CASSVASGRAGPTDTQYF.

V is TRBV12-3 or TRBV12-4 and J is TRBJ1-2; D is perhaps TRBD1 (6 bases). The CDR3 is made up of 13 amino acids. V was shortened by 6 bases and J by 7 bases, with 15 bases between the two germline ends. CDR3 sequence reads: CASSPSGVRGYTF. The CDR3 bases are TGTGCCAGCAGCCCTTCAGGGGTACGTGGCTACACCTTC.

With regard to this clone: Within the sample, other DNA sequences also encode this same CDR3. V gene TRBV6-5 combines with J gene TRBJ1-2; weak D call: TRBD1 (5 bases). The V end lost 6 bases, the J end lost 4 bases, and 12 bases lay between the germline ends. Germline V gene sequence: CDR1 MNHEY, CDR2 SVGAGI. This CDR3 spans 13 amino acids. CDR3 region: CASSPPGGYGYTF. Here the CDR3 DNA reads TGTGCCAGCAGCCCACCGGGGGGCTATGGCTACACCTTC.

The chain combines TRBV2 with TRBJ2-2, with 10 bases that match TRBD2. CDR3 length: 15 amino acids. V lost 4 bases, J lost 6 bases, and 5 bases stayed unmatched. CDR1 SNHLY and CDR2 FYNNEI come from the germline V gene. Written as DNA, the CDR3 is TGTGCCAGCAGTGGGGGTAGCGGGAGGCCCGGGGAGCTGTTTTTT. It is translated as CASSGGSGRPGELFF. Filled out from reference TRBV2 and TRBJ2-2, the complete variable domain reads EPEVTQTPSHQVTQMGQEVILRCVPISNHLYFYWYRQILGQKVEFLVSFYNNEISEKSEIFDDQFSVERPDGSNFTLKIRSTKLEDSAMYFCASSGGSGRPGELFFGEGSRLTVL.

J is TRBJ2-6 and V is TRBV11-1; perhaps TRBD1 as D (6 bases). The ends were cut back, 0 bases at V and 4 bases at J, with 10 bases in the middle. Germline values: CDR1 SGHAT, CDR2 FQDESV (reference sequence). The CDR3 has 16 amino acids. CDR3 sequence: CASSLARGSGANVLTF. The DNA of the CDR3 is TGTGCCAGCAGCTTAGCGAGGGGGTCAGGGGCCAACGTCCTGACTTTC.

This clone was counted a single time. Sequence at one end of the junction differs from germline and may be a read error. The chain combines TRBV7-7 with TRBJ1-3; no clear D gene. The CDR3 totals 13 residues. CDR1 and CDR2 from the germline V gene are SSHAT and FNYEAQ (reference sequence). The CDR3 nucleotides read TGTGCTAGCAGCTTGGGCATGGGAAACACCATATATTTT. Its translation: CASSLGMGNTIYF.

The rearrangement uses TRBV5-1 and TRBJ1-3; 7 bases match TRBD1. The germline gives CDR1 SGHRS, CDR2 YFSETQ. The length of the CDR3 is 16 residues. J gave up 0 bases and V 2 bases, and 5 bases lay outside the gene matches. Written as DNA, the CDR3 is TGCGCCAGCAGCTTCGGGACAGCTGGCTCTGGAAACACCATATATTTT. It is translated as CASSFGTAGSGNTIYF.

The table lists this clone with a count of one. The V gene is TRBV6-1, the J gene TRBJ1-1; D gene ambiguous. The V gene lost 2 bases and the J gene lost 7 bases, with 8 bases spanning the gap. Germline lookup yields CDR1 MNHNS and CDR2 SASEGT. The CDR3 sequence is 12 residues long. CDR3 in amino acids: CASSERRFEAFF. CDR3 coding DNA: TGTGCCAGCAGTGAAAGGAGATTTGAAGCTTTCTTT.

The V call is TRBV28, the J call TRBJ2-3; 10 bases are shared with TRBD1. The CDR3 is 15 amino acids. Germline values: CDR1 MDHEN, CDR2 SYDVKM. V gave up 4 bases and J gave up 4 bases; unmatched junction bases: 5. The CDR3 coding sequence is TGTGCCAGCAGTTCCCCGGGACAGGGGTCAGATACGCAGTATTTT. Protein: CASSSPGQGSDTQYF.

This clone showed up just a few times. V gene TRBV19 combines with J gene TRBJ1-5, with D perhaps matching TRBD1 (6 bases). Deletions cut 6 bases from V and 0 bases from J, with 12 bases between. The germline V gene encodes CDR1 LNHDA and CDR2 SQIVND (reference sequence). CDR3 length equals 15 residues. The DNA of the CDR3 is TGTGCCAGTAGCCACCCCAGGGGTAGCAATCAGCCCCAGCATTTT. It translates to CASSHPRGSNQPQHF.

V gene TRBV5-1 combines with J gene TRBJ2-7, with D perhaps TRBD2 (6 bases). The length of the CDR3 is 17 residues. Trimming stripped 0 bases from V and 3 bases from J, with 19 bases between. CDR1 SGHRS and CDR2 YFSETQ come from the germline V gene. In DNA form, the CDR3 reads TGCGCCAGCAGCTTGGGCGTCGGTAGCGGCGAACACTACGAGCAGTACTTC. It codes for CASSLGVGSGEHYEQYF.

The chain combines TRBV28 with TRBJ1-6, with 9 bases matching TRBD1. The CDR3 is 11 amino acids. Germline lookup yields CDR1 MDHEN and CDR2 SYDVKM. V dropped 2 bases and J dropped 19; count of bases not matched to a gene: 3. CDR3 sequence: CASSLGQGLHF. The CDR3 coding sequence is TGTGCCAGCAGTTTAGGACAGGGGCTTCACTTT.

This clone appeared a few times. The V call is TRBV6-6, the J call TRBJ2-2, with 7 bases aligning to TRBD2. V shed 2 bases, J shed 5 bases, and the junction held 2 bases outside the gene matches. The CDR3 length is 14 residues. Germline assignment: CDR1 MNHNY and CDR2 SVGAGI (reference sequence). CDR3 residues: CASSYGRGTGELFF. Written as DNA, the CDR3 is TGTGCCAGCAGTTACGGGCGGGGGACCGGGGAGCTGTTTTTT.

This clone was recorded only once. The V call is TRBV30, the J call TRBJ1-1; perhaps TRBD1 as D (5 bases). Germline lookup yields CDR1 GTSNPN and CDR2 SVGIG (reference sequence). This CDR3 comprises 14 residues. V was trimmed by 4 bases and J by 2 bases, leaving 14 bases between them. DNA for the CDR3: TGTGCCTGGAAGAAAAGCAGGGATAACACTGAAGCTTTCTTT. It encodes CAWKKSRDNTEAFF.

The rearrangement joins TRBV12-3 or TRBV12-4 to TRBJ1-5; D perhaps matches TRBD1 (5 bases). The V end lost 7 bases, the J end lost 7 bases, and 14 bases lay between the germline ends. This CDR3 comprises 13 residues. The CDR3 loop is CASTIAQGQPQHF. The CDR3 DNA follows: TGTGCCAGCACTATCGCCCAGGGACAGCCCCAGCATTTT.

The chain is built from TRBV3-1 (or the pseudogene TRBV3-2) and TRBJ2-5; a weak D match, TRBD1 (7 bases). The CDR3 has 16 amino acids. V shed 3 bases and J shed 3 bases, with 17 bases lying between them. CDR1 is LGHDT, CDR2 YNNKEL, per germline (reference sequence). CDR3 amino acids: CASSQGWRGLKETQYF. The CDR3 DNA reads as TGTGCCAGCAGCCAGGGTTGGAGGGGGCTTAAAGAGACCCAGTACTTC.

This sequence joins TRBV3-1 (or the pseudogene TRBV3-2) and TRBJ2-2; 11 bases fit TRBD2. Trimming at V came to 5 bases and at J to 5 bases, leaving 16 bases not matched to a gene. CDR3 length: 19 residues. Germline V lookup: CDR1 LGHDT, CDR2 YNNKEL (reference sequence). CDR3 in DNA: TGTGCCAGCAGCGGAACTGGACTAGCGGGTGTCATCAAGACCGGGGAGCTGTTTTTT. Translating gives CASSGTGLAGVIKTGELFF.

The chain links TRBV14 to TRBJ1-3, with 10 bases aligning to TRBD1. The CDR3 runs to 13 residues. Per the germline V gene, CDR1 is SGHDN and CDR2 is FVKESK. Losses at the gene ends were 4 bases for V and 8 bases for J; bases not matched to a gene: 2. CDR3 loop: CASSPDRGDTIYF. In nucleotides, the CDR3 is TGTGCCAGCAGCCCGGACAGGGGGGACACCATATATTTT.

This clone was observed a single time. The chain uses TRBV4-2 and TRBJ2-1, with D possibly matching TRBD1 (7 bases). Germline CDR1 is LGHNA and CDR2 is YNFKEQ. The V gene lost 0 bases and the J gene lost 5 bases, with 17 bases spanning the gap. The CDR3 contains 17 residues. CDR3 in amino acids: CASSQDLAGTVNNEQFF. The DNA of the CDR3 is TGTGCCAGCAGCCAAGATTTGGCGGGGACAGTTAACAATGAGCAGTTCTTC.

CDR3 residues: CASGPGQGNEKLFF. DNA for the CDR3: TGTGCCAGTGGGCCGGGACAGGGTAATGAAAAACTGTTTTTT. The chain is built from TRBV19 and TRBJ1-4, with 9 positions matching TRBD1. CDR3 length: 14 residues. V lost 8 bases to trimming and J lost 4 bases; unmatched junction nucleotides: 5. Germline CDR1 and CDR2: LNHDA and SQIVND (reference sequence).

The CDR3 sequence: CARQTGGTGELFF. The CDR3 nucleotides read TGTGCCAGACAGACAGGGGGTACCGGGGAGCTGTTTTTT. The chain carries TRBV2 and TRBJ2-2; 9 bases are a match to TRBD1. The germline gives CDR1 SNHLY, CDR2 FYNNEI. The length of the CDR3 is 13 residues. The ends lost 9 bases at V and 5 bases at J; junction bases unmatched: 4.

The CDR3 DNA reads TGTGCCAGCACTGGGACAGCAAGGAACACCGGGGAGCTGTTTTTT. It specifies CASTGTARNTGELFF. The J gene is TRBJ2-2, the V gene TRBV6-5; 7 bases line up with TRBD1. This CDR3 contains 15 residues. Germline CDR1 MNHEY, CDR2 SVGAGI. V was pared by 7 bases and J by 1 base, with 6 bases of the junction left unmatched.

The chain links TRBV28 to TRBJ1-2; D call uncertain. CDR1 is MDHEN, CDR2 SYDVKM, per germline. Trimming stripped 6 bases from V and 4 bases from J, with 9 bases between. This CDR3 comprises 12 residues. This chain's CDR3 is CASSPKLYGYTF. In nucleotides, the CDR3 is TGTGCCAGCAGCCCGAAACTCTATGGCTACACCTTC.

The chain joins TRBV19 to TRBJ2-3, with 9 bases identical to TRBD1. After removal of 4 bases from V and 5 bases from J, the junction contained 7 bases not matched to a gene. CDR3 length: 15 amino acids. The germline V gene encodes CDR1 LNHDA and CDR2 SQIVND (reference sequence). The CDR3 bases are TGTGCCAGTAGTACCGGGGACAGGGTTGGAGATACGCAGTATTTT. It encodes CASSTGDRVGDTQYF. The complete variable domain, with remaining parts taken from reference TRBV19 and TRBJ2-3, reads DGGITQSPKYLFRKEGQNVTLSCEQNLNHDAMYWYRQDPGQGLRLIYYSQIVNDFQKGDIAEGYSVSREKKESFPLTVTSAQKNPTAFYLCASSTGDRVGDTQYFGPGTRLTVL.

V usage is TRBV6-5 and J usage is TRBJ2-6, with D hard to call. Trimming pared 6 bases from V and 0 bases from J, leaving 9 bases between. Germline loops: CDR1 MNHEY, CDR2 SVGAGI. The CDR3 runs to 15 residues. CDR3 protein: CASSEIYSGANVLTF. Written as DNA, the CDR3 is TGTGCCAGCAGCGAGATCTACTCTGGGGCCAACGTCCTGACTTTC.